What follows are 14 T cell receptor beta chains derived from one specimen sequenced in a study of post-analysis software for immune sequencing data. Study-level points and caveats: TRBV5-6, TRBV5-1 and TRBV20-1 belonged to a set of roughly five TRBV segments that were more frequent in patients than controls.

These receptors lack a known antigen. Sequencing libraries made from TCR beta cDNA carried unique molecular identifiers. From the PCR reads, TCRdb called clonotypes with MiXCR, one entry per CDR3 protein. The sample records around 200,000 distinct CDR3 sequences, 29% being singletons. The specimen was blood. The receptors here all came from a girl aged 2 to 17 with multiple sclerosis.

This clonotype has a handful of counts. The rearrangement links TRBV7-2 to TRBJ2-2; 11 nucleotides align to TRBD2. Germline CDR1 SGHTA, CDR2 FQGNSA. The ends lost 5 bases at V and 1 base at J; junction bases unmatched: 15. The CDR3 runs 20 residues. The CDR3 here is CASSTPFGSGRALNTGELFF. CDR3 bases: TGTGCCAGCAGCACTCCCTTCGGTAGCGGGAGGGCCCTGAACACCGGGGAGCTGTTTTTT.

Points on this clonotype: A much bigger clone sits one base away, suggesting this may be a read error. The J gene is TRBJ2-1, the V gene TRBV20-1; weak D call: TRBD2 (6 bases). The J call may not be correct, given that the DNA end is closer to TRBJ2-7. Germline lookup yields CDR1 DFQATT and CDR2 SNEGSKA (reference sequence). The CDR3 length is 13 residues. Here the CDR3 DNA reads TGCAGTGCCAAACCCGGGGGAGTCAGTGAGCAGTACTTC. Amino acid sequence: CSAKPGGVSEQYF.

This clonotype was seen ten or more times. This chain uses TRBV20-1 with TRBJ2-3; 7 bases agree with TRBD2. In germline, CDR1 is DFQATT, CDR2 SNEGSKA (reference sequence). The CDR3 has 14 amino acids. The ends lost 7 bases at V and 0 bases at J; junction bases unmatched: 7. The CDR3 loop reads CSESGAPSTDTQYF. The CDR3 nucleotides read TGCAGTGAGAGCGGGGCCCCTAGCACAGATACGCAGTATTTT.

Many counts were recorded for this clonotype. The V call is TRBV29-1, the J call TRBJ2-3; D is undetermined. The CDR3 is made up of 11 amino acids. The V end was cut by 6 bases, the J end by 9 bases, with 13 bases between. The germline gives CDR1 SQVTM, CDR2 ANQGSEA. CDR3 sequence reads: CSVASSETQYF. In DNA form, the CDR3 reads TGCAGCGTCGCGTCCTCCGAGACGCAGTATTTT.

This clonotype was observed a handful of times. J is TRBJ1-2 and V is TRBV5-1, with TRBD1 matching 7 bases. Per germline, CDR1 SGHRS and CDR2 YFSETQ. The CDR3 spans 12 residues. With V trimmed by 3 bases and J by 11 bases, 7 bases remained unmatched. CDR3 sequence reads: CASSSKTGSYTF. The CDR3 nucleotides read TGCGCCAGCAGCTCGAAGACAGGGAGTTACACCTTC. Together with reference TRBV5-1 and TRBJ1-2, the CDR3 gives the full variable domain: KAGVTQTPRYLIKTRGQQVTLSCSPISGHRSVSWYQQTPGQGLQFLFEYFSETQRNKGNFPGRFSGRQFSNSRSEMNVSTLELGDSALYLCASSSKTGSYTFGSGTRLTVV.

This clonotype appeared many times. The CDR3 region has the DNA TGCGCCAGCAGTTCGGGACCCTCCCGTGAGCAGTTCTTC. This gives the protein CASSSGPSREQFF. V gene TRBV4-1 combines with J gene TRBJ2-1, with D perhaps assigned TRBD1 or TRBD2 (5 bases each). V lost 6 bases and J lost 9, with 15 bases in between. This CDR3 region has 13 residues. Germline V gene lookup returns CDR1 MGHRA and CDR2 YSYEKL.

Ten or more counts support this clonotype. As DNA, the CDR3 is TGTGCCAGCAGCCCGACAGGACTAGCGGTGAACTACGAGCAGTACTTC. It is translated as CASSPTGLAVNYEQYF. V and J are TRBV7-9 and TRBJ2-7, with 10 bases matching TRBD2. This CDR3 is 16 amino acids long. The ends lost 5 bases at V and 3 bases at J; junction bases unmatched: 10. Germline CDR1 SEHNR, CDR2 FQNEAQ (reference sequence).

This clonotype showed up many times. CDR3 DNA sequence: TGTGCCAGCAGCTTAGCTCCTAGCGGCTACAATGAGCAGTTCTTC. Translation gives CASSLAPSGYNEQFF. This chain uses TRBV7-2 with TRBJ2-1, with 7 bases aligning to TRBD2. Germline values: CDR1 SGHTA, CDR2 FQGNSA. Unmatched junction bases numbered 2, after V lost 0 bases and J lost 3 bases. CDR3 size: 15 residues. Full variable domain (rest looked up from reference TRBV7-2 and TRBJ2-1): GAGVSQSPSNKVTEKGKDVELRCDPISGHTALYWYRQSLGQGLEFLIYFQGNSAPDKSGLPSDRFSAERTGGSVSTLTIQRTQQEDSAVYLCASSLAPSGYNEQFFGPGTRLTVL.

This clonotype showed up many times. The chain carries TRBV20-1 and TRBJ2-1; 9 bases align to TRBD1. V lost 2 bases and J lost 4; bases outside the gene matches: 6. The CDR3 spans 15 residues. Per germline, CDR1 DFQATT and CDR2 SNEGSKA (reference sequence). This chain's CDR3 is CSARPSGQGYNEQFF. The CDR3 bases are TGCAGTGCTAGACCCTCAGGACAGGGGTACAATGAGCAGTTCTTC.

CDR3 DNA sequence: TGTGCCAGCAGCTTAAAGTCTAACACCGGGGAGCTGTTTTTT. Translation gives CASSLKSNTGELFF. The chain joins TRBV11-1 to TRBJ2-2; D not certain. Trimming removed 2 bases at V and 2 bases at J, with 6 bases between. CDR1 is SGHAT, CDR2 FQDESV, per germline (reference sequence). The CDR3 extends over 14 amino acids.

This clonotype was counted a single time. A much larger clone differs by one base, so this may be a read error. The chain couples TRBV7-9 to TRBJ2-5; D gene unclear. Germline CDR1 SEHNR, CDR2 FQNEAQ (reference sequence). The CDR3 extends over 15 amino acids. CDR3 sequence reads: CANSTRPTIQETQYF. CDR3 nucleotides: TGTGCCAACAGCACCCGACCCACTATACAAGAGACCCAGTACTTC.

This clonotype occurred many times. V and J are TRBV27 and TRBJ2-1; D gene uncertain. This CDR3 contains 16 residues. Germline assignment: CDR1 MNHEY and CDR2 SMNVEV (reference sequence). V dropped 5 bases and J dropped 3 bases, with 17 bases sitting between them. The CDR3 region is CASSTSLRTIYNEQFF. The CDR3 bases are TGTGCCAGCAGTACATCGTTGAGGACCATCTACAATGAGCAGTTCTTC.

CDR3 in DNA: TGTGCCAGCAGCCAAGATGCAGGGTCGTTCACTGAAGCTTTCTTT. Translating it yields CASSQDAGSFTEAFF. V and J are TRBV4-2 and TRBJ1-1; maybe TRBD1 (5 bases). This CDR3 region has 15 residues. Per the germline V gene, CDR1 is LGHNA and CDR2 is YNFKEQ. The V end lost 0 bases, the J end lost 4 bases, and 12 bases lay between the germline ends.

This clonotype was seen repeatedly, ten times or more. The chain carries TRBV28 and TRBJ2-7, with 7 bases identical to TRBD1. Germline V gene lookup returns CDR1 MDHEN and CDR2 SYDVKM. CDR3 length: 13 amino acids. The junction had 8 bases not matched to a gene; V was cut back by 10 bases and J by 2 bases. The chain's CDR3 is CAIADRDPYEQYF. The CDR3 DNA follows: TGTGCCATCGCCGACAGGGACCCCTACGAGCAGTACTTC.